The TCR beta chain described here comes from a study of T-cell reconstitution after alpha-beta-depleted transplantation in children. Study-wide points: At the one-year point after transplant, T-cell counts and TCRbeta diversity were found to come mostly from T cells that had been newly produced. By about two months after transplant, alpha-beta T cells reportedly arose from several hundred graft clones that had expanded.

There are 12 residues in the CDR3. Trimming left V 2 bases short and J 3 bases short, with 5 bases between. In this sample, this clonotype turned up many times. Its target is not known. During its preparation, the TCRbeta library received unique molecular identifiers. Each CDR3 protein gets one entry after TCRdb re-called the PCR reads with MiXCR. Of approximately 300,000 distinct CDR3 sequences in the sample, around 7.1% were seen once. This TCR was recovered from a female patient aged 2-10 years who had a stem cell transplant for Fanconi anemia, so the T cells may come from the graft donor. The sample in question was peripheral blood, obtained 360 days after TCRalphabeta/CD19-depleted stem cell transplant. The V and J genes are TRBV12-3 or TRBV12-4 and TRBJ2-7; no firm D call. The CDR3 nucleotides read TGTGCCAGCAGTTTATATTTCTACGAGCAGTACTTC. Translating it yields CASSLYFYEQYF.